This T cell receptor (beta chain) was sequenced in a study of beta chain features in type 1 diabetes. About this clone itself: The antigen is not known.

CDR1 and CDR2 (germline): SNHLY, FYNNEI. This CDR3 spans 15 amino acids. The V segment lost 6 bases and the J segment 7 bases; nucleotides outside the gene matches: 4. All of the isolated RNA was reverse transcribed, so expressed TCRB transcripts were sequenced. Assay used: immunoSEQ multiplex PCR; TCRdb lists only in-frame clones, some missing. The table lists about 260,000 clones, 20% to 25% of them singletons. General study points: Across patients, naive, central memory and Treg TCRB repertoires exhibited apparently greater similarity than was observed across healthy donors. For Type 1 diabetes patients, all four CD4+ subsets carried TCRB CDR3s that were moderately but significantly shorter.

The sample was naive CD4+ T cells from blood. The TCR sequence derives from a woman in her twenties or thirties with type 1 diabetes. V usage is TRBV2 and J usage is TRBJ2-2; 14 nucleotides line up with TRBD2. The CDR3 nucleotides read TGTGCCAGCAGGGGACTAGCGGGAGCTAACGGGGAGCTGTTTTTT. Its translation is CASRGLAGANGELFF.